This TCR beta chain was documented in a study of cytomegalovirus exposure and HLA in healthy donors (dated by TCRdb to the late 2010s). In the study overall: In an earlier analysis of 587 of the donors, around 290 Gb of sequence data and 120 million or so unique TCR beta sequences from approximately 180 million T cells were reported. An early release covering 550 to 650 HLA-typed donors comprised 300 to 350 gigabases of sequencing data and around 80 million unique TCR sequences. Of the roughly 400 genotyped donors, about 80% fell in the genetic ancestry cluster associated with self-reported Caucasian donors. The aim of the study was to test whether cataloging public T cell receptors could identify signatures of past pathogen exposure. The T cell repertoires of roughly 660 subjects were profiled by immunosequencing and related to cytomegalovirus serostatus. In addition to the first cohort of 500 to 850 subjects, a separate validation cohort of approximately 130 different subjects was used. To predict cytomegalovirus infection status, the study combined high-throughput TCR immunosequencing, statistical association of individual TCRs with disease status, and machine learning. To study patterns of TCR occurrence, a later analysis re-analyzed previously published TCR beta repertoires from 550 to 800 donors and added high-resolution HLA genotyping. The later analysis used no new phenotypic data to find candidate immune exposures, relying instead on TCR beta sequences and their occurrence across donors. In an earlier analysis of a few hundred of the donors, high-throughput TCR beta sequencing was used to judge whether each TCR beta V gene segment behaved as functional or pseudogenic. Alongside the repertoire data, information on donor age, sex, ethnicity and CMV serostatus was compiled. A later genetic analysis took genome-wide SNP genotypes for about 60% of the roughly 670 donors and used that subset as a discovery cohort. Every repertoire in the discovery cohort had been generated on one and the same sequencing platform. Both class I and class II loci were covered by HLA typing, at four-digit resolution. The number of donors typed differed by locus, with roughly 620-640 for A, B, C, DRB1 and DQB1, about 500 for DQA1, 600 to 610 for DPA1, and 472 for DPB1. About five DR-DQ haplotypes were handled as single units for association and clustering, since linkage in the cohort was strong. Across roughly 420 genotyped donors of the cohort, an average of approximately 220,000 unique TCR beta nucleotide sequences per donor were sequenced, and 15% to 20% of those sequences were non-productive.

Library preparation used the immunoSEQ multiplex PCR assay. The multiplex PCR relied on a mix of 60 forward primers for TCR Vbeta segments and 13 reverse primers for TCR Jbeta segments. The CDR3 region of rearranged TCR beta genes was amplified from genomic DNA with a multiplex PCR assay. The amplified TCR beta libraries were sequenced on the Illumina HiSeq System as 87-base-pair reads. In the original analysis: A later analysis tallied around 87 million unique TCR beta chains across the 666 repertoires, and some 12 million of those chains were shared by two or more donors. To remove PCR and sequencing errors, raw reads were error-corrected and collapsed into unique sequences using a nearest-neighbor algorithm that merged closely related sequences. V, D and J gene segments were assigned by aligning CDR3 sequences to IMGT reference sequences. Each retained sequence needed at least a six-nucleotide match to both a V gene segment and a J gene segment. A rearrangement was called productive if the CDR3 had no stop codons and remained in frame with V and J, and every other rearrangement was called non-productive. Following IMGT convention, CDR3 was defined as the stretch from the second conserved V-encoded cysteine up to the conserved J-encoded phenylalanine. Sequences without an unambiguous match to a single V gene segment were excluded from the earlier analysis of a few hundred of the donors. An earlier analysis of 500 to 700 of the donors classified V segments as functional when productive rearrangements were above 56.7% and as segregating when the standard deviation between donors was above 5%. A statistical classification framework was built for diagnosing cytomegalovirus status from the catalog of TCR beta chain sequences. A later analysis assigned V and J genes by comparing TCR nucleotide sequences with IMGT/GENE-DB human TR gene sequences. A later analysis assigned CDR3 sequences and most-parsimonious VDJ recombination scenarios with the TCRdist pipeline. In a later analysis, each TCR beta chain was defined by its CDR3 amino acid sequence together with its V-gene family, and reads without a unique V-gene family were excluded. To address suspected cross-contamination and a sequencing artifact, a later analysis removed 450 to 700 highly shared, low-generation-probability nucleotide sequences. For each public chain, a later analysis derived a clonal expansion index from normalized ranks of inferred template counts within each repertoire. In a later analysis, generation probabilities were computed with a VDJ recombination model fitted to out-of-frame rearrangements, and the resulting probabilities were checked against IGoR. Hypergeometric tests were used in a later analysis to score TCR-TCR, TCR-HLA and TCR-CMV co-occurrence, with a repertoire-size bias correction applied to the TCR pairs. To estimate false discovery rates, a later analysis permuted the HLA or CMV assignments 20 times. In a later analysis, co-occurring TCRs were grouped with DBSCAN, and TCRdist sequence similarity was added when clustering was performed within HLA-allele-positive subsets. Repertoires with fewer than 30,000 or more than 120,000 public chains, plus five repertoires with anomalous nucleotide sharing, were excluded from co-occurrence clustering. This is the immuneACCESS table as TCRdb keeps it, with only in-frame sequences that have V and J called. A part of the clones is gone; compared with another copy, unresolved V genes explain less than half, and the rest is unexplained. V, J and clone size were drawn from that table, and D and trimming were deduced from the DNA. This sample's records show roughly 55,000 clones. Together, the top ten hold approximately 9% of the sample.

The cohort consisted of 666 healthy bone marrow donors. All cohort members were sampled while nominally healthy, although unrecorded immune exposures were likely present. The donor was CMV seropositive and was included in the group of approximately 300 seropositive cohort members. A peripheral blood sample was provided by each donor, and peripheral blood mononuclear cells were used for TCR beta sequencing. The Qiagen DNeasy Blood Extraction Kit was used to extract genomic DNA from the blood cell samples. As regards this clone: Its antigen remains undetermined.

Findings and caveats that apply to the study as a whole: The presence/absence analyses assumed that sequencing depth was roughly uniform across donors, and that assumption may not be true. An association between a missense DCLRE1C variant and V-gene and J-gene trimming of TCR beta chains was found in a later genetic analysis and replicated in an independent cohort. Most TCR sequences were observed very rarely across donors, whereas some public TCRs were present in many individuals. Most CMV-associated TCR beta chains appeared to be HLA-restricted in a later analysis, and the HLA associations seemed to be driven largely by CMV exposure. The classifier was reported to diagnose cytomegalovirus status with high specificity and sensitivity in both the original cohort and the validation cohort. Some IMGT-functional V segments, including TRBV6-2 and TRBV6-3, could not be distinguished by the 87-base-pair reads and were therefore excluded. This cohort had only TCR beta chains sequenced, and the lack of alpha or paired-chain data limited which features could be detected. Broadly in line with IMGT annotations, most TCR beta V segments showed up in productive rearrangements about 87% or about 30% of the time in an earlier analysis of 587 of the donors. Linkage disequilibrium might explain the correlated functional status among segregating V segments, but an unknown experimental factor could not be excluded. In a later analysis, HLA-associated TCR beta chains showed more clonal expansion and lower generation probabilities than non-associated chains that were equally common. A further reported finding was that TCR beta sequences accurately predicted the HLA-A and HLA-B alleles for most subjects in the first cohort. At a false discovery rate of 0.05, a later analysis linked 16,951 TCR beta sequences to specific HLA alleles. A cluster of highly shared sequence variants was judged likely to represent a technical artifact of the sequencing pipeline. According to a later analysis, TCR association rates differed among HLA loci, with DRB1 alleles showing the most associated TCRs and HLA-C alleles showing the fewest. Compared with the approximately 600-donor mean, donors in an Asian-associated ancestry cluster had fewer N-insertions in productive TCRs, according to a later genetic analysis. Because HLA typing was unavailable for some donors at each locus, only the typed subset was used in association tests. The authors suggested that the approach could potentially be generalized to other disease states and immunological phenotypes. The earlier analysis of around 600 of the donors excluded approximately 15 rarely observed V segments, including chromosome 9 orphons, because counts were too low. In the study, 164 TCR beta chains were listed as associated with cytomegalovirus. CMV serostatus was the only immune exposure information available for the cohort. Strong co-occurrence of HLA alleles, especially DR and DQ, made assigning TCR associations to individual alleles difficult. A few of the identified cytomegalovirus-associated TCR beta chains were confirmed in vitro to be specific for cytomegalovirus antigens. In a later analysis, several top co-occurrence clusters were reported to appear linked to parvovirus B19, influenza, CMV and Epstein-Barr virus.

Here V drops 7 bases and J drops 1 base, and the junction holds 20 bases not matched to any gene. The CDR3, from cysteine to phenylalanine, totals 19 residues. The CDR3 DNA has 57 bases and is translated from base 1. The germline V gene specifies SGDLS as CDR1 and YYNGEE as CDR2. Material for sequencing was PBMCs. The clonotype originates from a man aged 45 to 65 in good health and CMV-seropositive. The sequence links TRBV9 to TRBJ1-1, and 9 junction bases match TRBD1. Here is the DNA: TGTGCCAGCGGGGTACCAAAGAACGGGACAGGGAGCCCGAACACTGAAGCTTTCTTT. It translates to CASGVPKNGTGSPNTEAFF. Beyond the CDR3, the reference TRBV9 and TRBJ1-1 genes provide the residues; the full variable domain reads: DSGVTQTPKHLITATGQRVTLRCSPRSGDLSVYWYQQSLDQGLQFLIQYYNGEERAKGNILERFSAQQFPDLHSELNLSSLELGDSALYFCASGVPKNGTGSPNTEAFFGQGTRLTVV.